A selection of T cell receptor beta chains follows, all from one sample in a study of identifying expanded T cells in peripheral blood. Profiling relied on immunoSEQ multiplex PCR, and the TCRdb table lists in-frame clones only, not all of them. Of about 81,000 clones in the sample, around 84% were seen once. The sample consisted of blood. The receptors were gathered from a person aged 18 to 75 in good health. CDR3s include the opening cysteine and the closing phenylalanine or tryptophan. The order of the fields is clone size, J gene, D gene, V gene, CDR3 protein, CDR3 DNA. A D gene is named only where the DNA matches it firmly. Rows give clone size only sometimes, using once, few, many, or a class for an expanded clone.

-,TRBJ1-6,-,TRBV4-3,CASSPRMSTQGPLHF,TGCGCCAGCAGCCCCCGAATGAGCACTCAGGGACCCCTCCACTTT
-,TRBJ2-7,-,TRBV9,CASSGQLNPYEQYF,TGTGCCAGCAGCGGACAGTTAAACCCCTACGAGCAGTACTTC
-,TRBJ2-7,-,TRBV5-1,CASSLAVTYEQYF,TGCGCCAGCAGCTTGGCGGTTACCTACGAGCAGTACTTC
-,TRBJ2-5,-,TRBV5-6,CASRDMGGGNKETQYF,TGTGCCAGCAGGGATATGGGGGGAGGTAACAAAGAGACCCAGTACTTC
-,TRBJ2-5,-,TRBV5-4,CASSLAVGQETQYF,TGTGCCAGCAGCTTGGCCGTCGGACAAGAGACCCAGTACTTC
-,TRBJ1-5,-,TRBV18,CASSQGVGQPQHF,TGTGCCAGCTCACAGGGGGTAGGTCAGCCCCAGCATTTT
-,TRBJ2-7,-,TRBV7-2,CASSLPTVYEQYF,TGTGCCAGCAGCTTACCGACAGTGTACGAGCAGTACTTC
once,TRBJ1-4,-,TRBV7-2,CASRPGQPNEKLFF,TGTGCCAGCAGACCCGGACAGCCTAATGAAAAACTGTTTTTT
-,TRBJ2-5,-,TRBV10-3,CAISDTGETQYF,TGTGCCATCAGCGACACCGGGGAGACCCAGTACTTC
few,TRBJ2-6,-,TRBV4-3,CASKTGSGANVLTF,TGCGCCAGCAAAACAGGGTCTGGGGCCAACGTCCTGACTTTC
-,TRBJ2-3,-,TRBV5-1,CASSWDGYTDTQYF,TGCGCCAGCAGCTGGGACGGATACACAGATACGCAGTATTTT
-,TRBJ1-2,-,TRBV28,CASSFPGGNYGYTF,TGTGCCAGCAGTTTCCCCGGGGGCAACTATGGCTACACCTTC
-,TRBJ2-6,TRBD2,TRBV28,CASSLSSGLSSGANVLTF,TGTGCCAGCAGTTTAAGTAGCGGGCTATCCTCTGGGGCCAACGTCCTGACTTTC
-,TRBJ1-4,TRBD1,TRBV10-3,CATGTGANEKLFF,TGTGCCACAGGGACAGGGGCTAATGAAAAACTGTTTTTT
-,TRBJ2-3,TRBD2,TRBV19,CASSIRGLAGGGDTQYF,TGTGCCAGTAGTATTCGTGGACTAGCGGGAGGAGGAGATACGCAGTATTTT
-,TRBJ2-1,TRBD2,TRBV5-4,CASSLDLAGVNEQFF,TGTGCCAGCAGCTTGGATCTAGCGGGAGTTAATGAGCAGTTCTTC
-,TRBJ1-1,-,TRBV19,CASSPPGAETEAFF,TGTGCCAGTAGCCCCCCAGGGGCGGAAACTGAAGCTTTCTTT
once,TRBJ1-4,-,TRBV29-1,CSIRLGNEKLFF,TGCAGCATCCGGCTCGGTAATGAAAAACTGTTTTTT
-,TRBJ1-1,-,TRBV7-3,CASSVRMNTEAFF,TGTGCCAGCAGCGTAAGGATGAACACTGAAGCTTTCTTT
-,TRBJ2-3,-,TRBV6-1,CASSGSRSTDTQYF,TGTGCCAGCAGTGGTTCCAGAAGCACAGATACGCAGTATTTT
-,TRBJ2-5,TRBD1,TRBV10-3,CAISAGQGQQETQYF,TGTGCCATCAGTGCGGGACAGGGCCAACAAGAGACCCAGTACTTC
-,TRBJ2-1,-,TRBV5-6,CASSLGESYNEQFF,TGTGCCAGCAGCTTGGGGGAATCCTACAATGAGCAGTTCTTC
-,TRBJ2-2,TRBD2,TRBV19,CASSPWTSGRGTGELFF,TGTGCCAGTAGTCCCTGGACTAGCGGGAGAGGCACCGGGGAGCTGTTTTTT
-,TRBJ1-1,-,TRBV19,CASSIPGKANTEAFF,TGTGCCAGTAGTATCCCCGGAAAGGCGAACACTGAAGCTTTCTTT
few,TRBJ2-1,-,TRBV4-1,CASSQGNLGPYNEQFF,TGCGCCAGCAGCCAAGGTAATCTGGGCCCCTACAATGAGCAGTTCTTC
-,TRBJ2-1,TRBD2,TRBV27,CASSPRWSGRAYGYNEQFF,TGTGCCAGCAGTCCCCGATGGAGCGGGAGGGCCTACGGATACAATGAGCAGTTCTTC
-,TRBJ2-3,TRBD1,TRBV9,CASSVVAQGVSYF,TGTGCCAGCAGCGTAGTCGCCCAGGGGGTTTCGTATTTT
-,TRBJ2-7,-,TRBV19,CASSRQDSYEQYF,TGTGCCAGTAGTCGACAAGATTCCTACGAGCAGTACTTC
-,TRBJ1-4,-,TRBV30,CAWEGGDEKLFF,TGTGCCTGGGAAGGGGGGGATGAAAAACTGTTTTTT